Following are 14 T cell receptor beta chains from one sample sequenced in a study of shared clonotypes between healthy human individuals. Sequencing used immunoSEQ multiplex PCR; TCRdb keeps in-frame clones, though not all of them. The data contain under 750,000 clones, 72% of them singletons. Sequences were obtained from memory CD4+ T cells sorted from blood. As for subset: CD45RA-negative fraction. These TCRs come from a woman aged 30 to 39 in good health.

This rearrangement joins TRBV28 to TRBJ2-6; TRBD1 is a possible D gene (6 bases). The CDR3 has 15 amino acids. CDR1 and CDR2 from the germline V gene are MDHEN and SYDVKM. V was trimmed by 1 base and J by 4 bases, leaving 8 bases between them. This chain's CDR3 is CASSLYRAGANVLTF. CDR3 sequence (DNA): TGTGCCAGCAGTTTATACAGGGCCGGGGCCAACGTCCTGACTTTC.

This sequence joins TRBV2 and TRBJ2-2; D possibly uses TRBD1 or TRBD2 (5 bases each). This CDR3 has 15 amino acids. Germline CDR1 is SNHLY and CDR2 is FYNNEI. Trimming took off 6 bases at V and 0 bases at J, with 11 bases between the two ends. In nucleotides, the CDR3 is TGTGCCAGCAGCTACGGGACGGCGAACACCGGGGAGCTGTTTTTT. Translated, it gives CASSYGTANTGELFF. The variable domain in full, completed from reference TRBV2 and TRBJ2-2, reads EPEVTQTPSHQVTQMGQEVILRCVPISNHLYFYWYRQILGQKVEFLVSFYNNEISEKSEIFDDQFSVERPDGSNFTLKIRSTKLEDSAMYFCASSYGTANTGELFFGEGSRLTVL.

This clone was found once. This chain uses TRBV28 with TRBJ2-7; 8 bases fit TRBD2. The CDR3 sequence is 14 residues long. Per the germline V gene, CDR1 is MDHEN and CDR2 is SYDVKM. V lost 9 bases to trimming and J lost 1 base; unmatched junction nucleotides: 8. The DNA of the CDR3 is TGTGCCAGTTTTGAAAGCGGGAGTTCCTACGAGCAGTACTTC. Amino acids: CASFESGSSYEQYF.

The chain is built from TRBV2 and TRBJ1-4, with 8 bases lining up with TRBD1. Losses at the gene ends were 4 bases for V and 5 bases for J; bases not matched to a gene: 3. Germline V CDR1 and CDR2: SNHLY, FYNNEI. The CDR3 loop spans 14 amino acids. CDR3 sequence: CASSAGGANEKLFF. The CDR3 DNA reads TGTGCCAGCAGTGCAGGGGGCGCAAATGAAAAACTGTTTTTT.

This clone was counted a few times. The CDR3 bases are TGTGCCAGCTCGCGGACTAGCGGGCAATCCTACGAGCAGTACTTC. This codes for CASSRTSGQSYEQYF. The chain combines TRBV18 with TRBJ2-7; the match to TRBD2 covers 11 bases. Germline trimming cut 6 bases from V and 1 base from J; bases unmatched to any gene: 5. Germline assignment: CDR1 KGHSH and CDR2 LQKENI. The CDR3 has 15 residues. Full variable domain (outside the CDR3, taken from reference TRBV18 and TRBJ2-7): NAGVMQNPRHLVRRRGQEARLRCSPMKGHSHVYWYRQLPEEGLKFMVYLQKENIIDESGMPKERFSAEFPKEGPSILRIQQVVRGDSAAYFCASSRTSGQSYEQYFGPGTRLTVT.

This clone has only a few counts. V gene TRBV19 combines with J gene TRBJ2-2; D is unclear. The CDR3 is 13 residues long. V was shortened by 1 base and J by 10 bases, with 10 bases between the two germline ends. The germline V gene encodes CDR1 LNHDA and CDR2 SQIVND (reference sequence). The DNA of the CDR3 is TGTGCCAGTAGTATAGTGGGTAGATCGGAGCTGTTTTTT. Translation gives CASSIVGRSELFF.

The J gene is TRBJ1-2, the V gene TRBV6-1; D is undetermined. Trimming cost V 6 bases and J 4 bases, with 12 bases left between them. The length of the CDR3 is 13 residues. CDR1 is MNHNS and CDR2 is SASEGT in the germline V gene. In DNA, the CDR3 is TGTGCCAGCAGCGGTGGGTCGGGCTATGGCTACACCTTC. This gives the protein CASSGGSGYGYTF.

J is TRBJ1-2 and V is TRBV4-1; D is perhaps TRBD1 (5 bases). The germline gives CDR1 MGHRA, CDR2 YSYEKL. Trimming pared 0 bases from V and 7 bases from J, leaving 12 bases between. The CDR3 contains 14 residues. This CDR3 is CASSQDIQRGGYTF. The CDR3 DNA follows: TGCGCCAGCAGCCAAGATATACAGAGGGGTGGCTACACCTTC.

This chain uses TRBV11-2 with TRBJ2-2; 8 bases fit TRBD1. Germline V gives CDR1 SGHAT, CDR2 FQNNGV. CDR3 length equals 16 residues. V lost 4 bases, J lost 1 base, and 5 bases stayed unmatched. For the CDR3, the DNA is TGTGCCAGCAGCTCAGACAGGGGAGGGAACACCGGGGAGCTGTTTTTT. Translated, it gives CASSSDRGGNTGELFF.

This clone has only a few counts. The chain couples TRBV7-9 to TRBJ1-2; a weak D match, TRBD1 (6 bases). V was trimmed by 5 bases and J by 7 bases, leaving 20 bases between them. CDR1 is SEHNR, CDR2 FQNEAQ, per germline (reference sequence). This CDR3 spans 15 amino acids. CDR3 loop: CASSPTGILGSGYTF. DNA for the CDR3: TGTGCCAGCAGCCCCACAGGGATCCTTGGAAGTGGCTACACCTTC. The full variable domain, with the rest looked up from reference TRBV7-9 and TRBJ1-2, is DTGVSQNPRHKITKRGQNVTFRCDPISEHNRLYWYRQTLGQGPEFLTYFQNEAQLEKSRLLSDRFSAERPKGSFSTLEIQRTEQGDSAMYLCASSPTGILGSGYTFGSGTRLTVV.

V gene TRBV9 combines with J gene TRBJ2-7; 7 positions agree with TRBD2. Germline V CDR1 and CDR2: SGDLS, YYNGEE. This CDR3 is built from 16 residues. After removal of 0 bases from V and 2 bases from J, the junction contained 8 bases not matched to a gene. Written as DNA, the CDR3 is TGTGCCAGCAGCGTAGCTGGGGGGGGAACCCCCTACGAGCAGTACTTC. Its protein is CASSVAGGGTPYEQYF.

This chain uses TRBV6-1 with TRBJ1-1; D gene ambiguous. V lost 3 bases, J lost 0 bases, and 14 bases lay in between. This CDR3 region has 16 residues. CDR1 MNHNS and CDR2 SASEGT come from the germline V gene. CDR3 coding DNA: TGTGCCAGCAGTGATCCCAACCGACGCTTGAACACTGAAGCTTTCTTT. It encodes CASSDPNRRLNTEAFF.

CDR3 sequence (DNA): TGTGCCAGCAGTAGGTGGGAAAATGAGCAGTTCTTC. Translation: CASSRWENEQFF. The rearrangement joins TRBV28 to TRBJ2-1, with D uncertain. The germline V and J ends were trimmed by 5 bases and 7 bases, with 9 bases remaining between them. This CDR3 region has 12 residues. Germline loops: CDR1 MDHEN, CDR2 SYDVKM.

A few counts support this clone. As DNA, the CDR3 is TGTGCCTGGACCAAGGGCTCTGAAGCTTTCTTT. It translates to CAWTKGSEAFF. The chain joins TRBV30 to TRBJ1-1, with D hard to call. Per the germline V gene, CDR1 is GTSNPN and CDR2 is SVGIG (reference sequence). CDR3 length: 11 amino acids. Trimming left V 4 bases short and J 6 bases short, with 9 bases between.